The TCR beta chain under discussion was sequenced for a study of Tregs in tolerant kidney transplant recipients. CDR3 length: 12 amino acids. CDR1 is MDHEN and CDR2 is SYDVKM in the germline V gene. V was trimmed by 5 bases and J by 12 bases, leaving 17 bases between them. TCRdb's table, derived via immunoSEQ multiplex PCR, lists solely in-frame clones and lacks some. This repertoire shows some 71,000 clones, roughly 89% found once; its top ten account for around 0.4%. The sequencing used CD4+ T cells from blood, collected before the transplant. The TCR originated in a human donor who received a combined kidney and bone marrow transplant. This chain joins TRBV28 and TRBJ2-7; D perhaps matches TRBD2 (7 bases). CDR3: CASSLKGGEVYF. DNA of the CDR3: TGTGCCAGCAGTCTCAAGGGGGGGGAGGTGTACTTC.